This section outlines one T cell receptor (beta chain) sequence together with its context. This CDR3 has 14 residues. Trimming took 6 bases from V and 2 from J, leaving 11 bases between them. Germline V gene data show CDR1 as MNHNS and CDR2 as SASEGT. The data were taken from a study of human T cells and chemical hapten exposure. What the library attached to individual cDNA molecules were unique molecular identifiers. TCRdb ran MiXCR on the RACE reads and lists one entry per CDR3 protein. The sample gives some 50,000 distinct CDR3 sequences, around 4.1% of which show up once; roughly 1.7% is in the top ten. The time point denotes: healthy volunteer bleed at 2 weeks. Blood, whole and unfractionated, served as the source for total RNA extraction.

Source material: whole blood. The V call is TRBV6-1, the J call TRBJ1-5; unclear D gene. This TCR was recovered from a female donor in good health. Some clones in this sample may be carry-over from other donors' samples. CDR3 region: CASRVPVGNQPQHF. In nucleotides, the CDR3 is TGTGCCAGCAGGGTCCCAGTTGGCAATCAGCCCCAGCATTTT.